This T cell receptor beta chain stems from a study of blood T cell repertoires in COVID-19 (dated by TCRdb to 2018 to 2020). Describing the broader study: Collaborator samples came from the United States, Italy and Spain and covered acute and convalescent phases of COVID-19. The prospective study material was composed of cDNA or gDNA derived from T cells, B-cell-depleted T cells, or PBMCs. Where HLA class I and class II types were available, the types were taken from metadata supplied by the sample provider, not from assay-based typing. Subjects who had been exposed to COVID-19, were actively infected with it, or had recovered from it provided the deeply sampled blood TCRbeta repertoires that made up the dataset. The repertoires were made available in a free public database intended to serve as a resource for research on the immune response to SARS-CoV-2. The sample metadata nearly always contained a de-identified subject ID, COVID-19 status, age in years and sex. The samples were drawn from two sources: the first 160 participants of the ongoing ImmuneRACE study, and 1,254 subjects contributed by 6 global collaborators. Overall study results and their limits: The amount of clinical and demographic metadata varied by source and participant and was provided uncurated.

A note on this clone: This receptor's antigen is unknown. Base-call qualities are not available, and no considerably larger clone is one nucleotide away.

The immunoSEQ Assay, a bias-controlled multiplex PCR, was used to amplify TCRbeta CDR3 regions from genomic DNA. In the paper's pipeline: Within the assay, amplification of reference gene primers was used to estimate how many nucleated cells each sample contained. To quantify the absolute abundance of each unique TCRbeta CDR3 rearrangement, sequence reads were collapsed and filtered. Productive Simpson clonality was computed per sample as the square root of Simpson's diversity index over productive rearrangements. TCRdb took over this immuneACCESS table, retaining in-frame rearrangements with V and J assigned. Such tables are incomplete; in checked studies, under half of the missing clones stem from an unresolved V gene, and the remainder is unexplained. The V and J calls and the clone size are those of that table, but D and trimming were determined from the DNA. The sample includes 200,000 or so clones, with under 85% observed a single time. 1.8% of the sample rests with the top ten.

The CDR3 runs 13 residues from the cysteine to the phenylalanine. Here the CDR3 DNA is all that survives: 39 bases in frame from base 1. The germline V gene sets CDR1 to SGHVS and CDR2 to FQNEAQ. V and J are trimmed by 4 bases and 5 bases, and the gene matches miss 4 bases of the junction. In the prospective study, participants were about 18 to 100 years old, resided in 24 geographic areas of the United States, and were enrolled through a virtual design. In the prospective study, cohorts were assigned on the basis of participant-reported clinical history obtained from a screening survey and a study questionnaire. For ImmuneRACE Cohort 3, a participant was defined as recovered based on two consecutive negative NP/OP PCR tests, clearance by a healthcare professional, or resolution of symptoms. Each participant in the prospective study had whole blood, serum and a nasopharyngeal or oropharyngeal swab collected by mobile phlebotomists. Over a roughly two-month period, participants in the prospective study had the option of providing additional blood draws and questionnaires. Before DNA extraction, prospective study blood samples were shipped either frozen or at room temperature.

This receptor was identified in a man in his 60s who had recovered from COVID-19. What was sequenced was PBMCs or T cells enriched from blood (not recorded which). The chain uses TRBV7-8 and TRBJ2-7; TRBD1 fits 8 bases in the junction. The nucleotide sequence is TGTGCCAGCAGCTCGGACAGGGTAAACGAGCAGTACTTC. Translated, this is CASSSDRVNEQYF.